This TCR beta chain was documented in a study of PD-L1 blockade in urothelial cancer. The data were produced by immunoSEQ multiplex PCR, yet TCRdb's version contains in-frame clones alone and is incomplete. In the table there are approximately 100,000 clones, about 90% of which are singletons. V gave up 8 bases and J gave up 10 bases, with 12 bases separating them. The CDR3 is 11 residues long. Germline assignment: CDR1 MNHEY and CDR2 SVGAGI. Indicated time point: pretreatment peripheral blood. The sample consisted of PBMCs, taken around atezolizumab (anti-PD-L1) treatment. The origin of this receptor is a woman over 75 with urothelial cancer. The rearrangement links TRBV6-5 to TRBJ2-1, with D perhaps TRBD2 (6 bases). DNA for the CDR3: TGTGCCAGCGCCGGCGGGGTCGAGCAGTTCTTC. Translated: CASAGGVEQFF.